A selection of T cell receptor beta chains follows, all from one sample in a study of shared clonotypes between healthy human individuals. Using immunoSEQ multiplex PCR, the repertoire was profiled, and TCRdb retains in-frame clones only, with some absent. The sample lists a few hundred thousand clones, 97% occurring once. What was sequenced was naive CD4+ T cells sorted from blood. The origin of the receptors is a woman aged 30 to 39 in good health. Each CDR3 is given with its conserved first and last residue. Fields, in order: V gene, J gene, CDR3 protein.

>TRBV28|TRBJ1-1
CASTRGGRATEAFF
>TRBV19|TRBJ2-1
CASSRNPRDWIAWNEQFF
>TRBV6-1|TRBJ2-5
CASSEVWTGVQTQYF
>TRBV28|TRBJ2-3
CASSLGGGVRDTQYF
>TRBV19|TRBJ2-5
CASSRGWRETQYF
>TRBV10-3|TRBJ1-5
CAISEGQGTVVQPQHF
>TRBV6-5|TRBJ2-7
CASSNRGQSYEQYF
>TRBV18|TRBJ2-2
CASTLTSAANTGELFF
>TRBV5-4|TRBJ1-2
CASSSGAGNYGYTF
>TRBV28|NA
CASSLQGTYEQYF